This T cell receptor beta chain derives from a study of blood T cell repertoires in COVID-19. Study-wide context: Acute and convalescent COVID-19 samples came from the United States, Italy and Spain.

The CDR3 consists of 15 residues. The V end lost 5 bases, the J end lost 7 bases, and 18 bases lay between the germline ends. Germline assignment: CDR1 LNHNV and CDR2 YYDKDF (reference sequence). Authors' methods: Quantification of nucleated cells was approximated via reference gene primer amplification. Libraries were prepared by immunoSEQ multiplex PCR; TCRdb keeps only in-frame clonotypes and omits some of them. V and J calls and clone size are given by that table; D and trimming were obtained from the DNA. This table holds about 220,000 clones, less than 85% found once. The chain joins TRBV15 to TRBJ2-1; possible D gene TRBD1, 6 bases. Sequenced: peripheral blood. This clonotype was sampled from a woman over 75 with acute or convalescent COVID-19. This CDR3 is CATSERGLGVNEQFF. The CDR3 nucleotides read TGTGCCACCAGCGAGAGGGGGTTGGGAGTAAATGAGCAGTTCTTC.